The present entry profiles one T cell receptor (beta chain) with its context. This sample is drawn from a study of blood T cells in healthy people across ages. A second PCR, run for about 7 to 11 cycles, used a sample-barcoded 5' primer plus a J-beta primer mix. TCRdb reprocessed the 5' RACE reads via MiXCR and lists one record per CDR3 protein. The sample includes around 1,600,000 distinct CDR3 sequences, approximately 43% of them seen just once. The sequence derives from a woman under 30 in good health. The sample was blood.

The CDR3 spells CASSESKGGTSGNQPQHF. In DNA form, the CDR3 reads TGTGCCAGCAGTGAATCCAAGGGGGGGACTAGTGGCAATCAGCCCCAGCATTTT. V gene TRBV25-1 combines with J gene TRBJ1-5; tentatively, D is TRBD1 (6 bases). This CDR3 spans 18 amino acids. Germline CDR1 and CDR2: MGHDK and SYGVNS. The V and J ends lost 1 base and 2 bases respectively, with 18 bases between them.